Listed below are T cell receptor beta chains from one sample, sequenced in a study of CD8 T cells in ankylosing spondylitis. MiXCR was run by TCRdb on the 5' RACE reads, yielding one entry per CDR3 protein. The table lists 180,000 or so distinct CDR3 sequences, 11% of them singletons, with 25% to 30% in the top ten. The sequenced sample consisted of blood, either unsorted or a sorted T cell fraction (not recorded which). These TCRs come from a male donor with ankylosing spondylitis or in good health (not recorded which). Each CDR3 is given with its conserved first and last residue. The order of the fields is J gene, D gene, V gene, CDR3 protein. D genes are given only for firm matches.

TRBJ2-7 | . | TRBV3-1 | CASSQDWGSSGGYQQYF
TRBJ2-5 | . | TRBV3-1 | CASSHPWRDQETQYF
TRBJ1-5 | TRBD1 | TRBV24-1 | CATSTDSGQGVGNQPQHF
TRBJ2-5 | . | TRBV10-3 | CAISESIKETQYF
TRBJ2-3 | TRBD2 | TRBV6-5 | CASSSGLAGVWGDTQYF
TRBJ2-3 | . | TRBV11-2 | CASSLIPHTDTQYF
TRBJ2-5 | TRBD2 | TRBV2 | CASSDGTSGVQETQYF
TRBJ1-2 | . | TRBV12-3/TRBV12-4 | CASSLRGSYTF
TRBJ2-1 | TRBD1 | TRBV5-1 | CASSLEGDRNNEQFF
TRBJ2-7 | TRBD1 | TRBV12-3/TRBV12-4 | CASSPGQGDYEQYF
TRBJ1-2 | . | TRBV7-2 | CASSFLQEGYGYTF
TRBJ2-2 | TRBD2 | TRBV5-1 | CASSLSSGRITGELFF
TRBJ2-4 | . | TRBV6-2/TRBV6-3 | CASSYLGEAKNIQYF
TRBJ2-1 | . | TRBV12-3/TRBV12-4 | CASSPRVNSYNEQFF
TRBJ2-2 | TRBD1 | TRBV6-2/TRBV6-3 | CASSSGQGNGELFF
TRBJ1-5 | . | TRBV12-3/TRBV12-4 | CASRYRINQPQHF
TRBJ2-4 | . | TRBV5-1 | CASSLAGAEGLKNIQYF
TRBJ1-1 | . | TRBV6-5 | CASSQPRKEAFF